Below, 32 T cell receptor beta chains from the same sample are listed, as sequenced in a study of shared clonotypes between healthy human individuals. CD45RO-negative cells were positively selected for CCR7, leaving out terminally differentiated effector memory CD45RA+ cells. Libraries were prepared by immunoSEQ multiplex PCR; TCRdb keeps only in-frame clonotypes and omits some of them. This sample yields some 2,100,000 clones, of which about 93% are seen a single time; 1.5% to 2% belongs to the top ten. The sequencing input was naive CD8+ T cells from PBMCs. These TCRs come from a man between 18 and 29 years old in good health. Some clones in this sample may be carry-over from other donors' samples.

The chain couples TRBV7-6 to TRBJ2-7; TRBD1 or TRBD2 may be the D gene (6 bases each). Germline CDR1 and CDR2: SGHVS and FNYEAQ. V was pared by 2 bases and J by 6 bases, with 26 bases between. The CDR3 length is 18 residues. DNA for the CDR3: TGTGCCAGCAGCTTAAACGGGGGCGGCGCGGGGTCTGGAGGCGAGCAGTACTTC. Translated, it gives CASSLNGGGAGSGGEQYF.

The CDR3 loop reads CASSQPGQGARGEQYF. CDR3 DNA: TGCGCCAGCAGCCAACCTGGACAGGGGGCTCGAGGCGAGCAGTACTTC. The genes are TRBV4-1 and TRBJ2-7; TRBD1 aligns across 11 bases. V lost 2 bases, J lost 6 bases, and 9 bases stayed unmatched. Germline V CDR1 and CDR2: MGHRA, YSYEKL. This CDR3 is built from 16 residues.

V usage is TRBV30 and J usage is TRBJ2-1; D may correspond to TRBD1 or TRBD2 (6 bases each). The CDR3 loop spans 15 amino acids. The V end was cut by 6 bases, the J end by 7 bases, with 22 bases between. Germline loops: CDR1 GTSNPN, CDR2 SVGIG (reference sequence). The DNA for the CDR3 is TGTGCCTGTCCAGTGCGAGGGGGGCCGGGTAATGAGCAGTTCTTC. It is translated as CACPVRGGPGNEQFF.

This chain links TRBV7-8 with TRBJ2-1; 10 bases are shared with TRBD2. From germline, CDR1 is SGHVS and CDR2 FQNEAQ. With V trimmed by 5 bases and J by 4 bases, 8 bases remained unmatched. The CDR3 covers 16 residues. DNA of the CDR3: TGTGCCAGCAGCGAGGTCGTTAGCGGGAGGTACAATGAGCAGTTCTTC. Amino acid sequence: CASSEVVSGRYNEQFF.

The rearrangement uses TRBV27 and TRBJ2-1; TRBD1 is a possible D gene (6 bases). CDR3 size: 16 residues. Germline V gene sequence: CDR1 MNHEY, CDR2 SMNVEV (reference sequence). V lost 1 base to trimming and J lost 6 bases, with 16 bases between them. CDR3 coding DNA: TGTGCCAGCAGTTTATTATCGGACAGAACGCCCAATGAGCAGTTCTTC. This codes for CASSLLSDRTPNEQFF.

In regard to this clone: The sample contains more than one DNA sequence encoding this CDR3. The genes are TRBV27 and TRBJ2-1; no firm D call. CDR3 size: 12 residues. Trimming took off 7 bases at V and 1 base at J, with 5 bases between the two ends. The germline gives CDR1 MNHEY, CDR2 SMNVEV (reference sequence). The CDR3 protein is CASTNSYNEQFF. The CDR3 DNA reads TGTGCCAGCACCAATTCCTACAATGAGCAGTTCTTC.

This sequence joins TRBV4-3 and TRBJ1-2; the match to TRBD1 covers 11 bases. After removal of 5 bases from V and 6 bases from J, the junction contained 5 bases not matched to a gene. The CDR3 spans 14 residues. CDR1 and CDR2 from the germline V gene are LGHNA and YSLEER. CDR3 in amino acids: CASSSRTGGDGYTF. CDR3 coding DNA: TGCGCCAGCAGCTCACGGACAGGGGGCGATGGCTACACCTTC.

The rearrangement links TRBV4-3 to TRBJ2-1; 9 bases are shared with TRBD2. The germline gives CDR1 LGHNA, CDR2 YSLEER. This CDR3 spans 16 amino acids. V was pared by 4 bases and J by 2 bases, with 6 bases of the junction left unmatched. The CDR3 DNA follows: TGCGCCAGCAGCCCGGAGCGGGAGGACCCCTACAATGAGCAGTTCTTC. It encodes CASSPEREDPYNEQFF.

This chain joins TRBV27 and TRBJ2-7; 9 bases match TRBD1. From germline, CDR1 is MNHEY and CDR2 SMNVEV (reference sequence). V lost 4 bases and J lost 6; bases outside the gene matches: 7. CDR3 length: 14 amino acids. The CDR3 loop reads CASSSGQGMFEQYF. The CDR3 coding sequence is TGTGCCAGCAGTTCCGGACAGGGGATGTTCGAGCAGTACTTC.

The chain couples TRBV7-9 to TRBJ2-7; the match to TRBD2 covers 9 bases. The ends lost 4 bases at V and 4 bases at J; junction bases unmatched: 5. The CDR3 length is 14 residues. From germline, CDR1 is SEHNR and CDR2 FQNEAQ (reference sequence). The CDR3 DNA reads TGTGCCAGCAGCTCCGCGGGAGGGGGTTACGAGCAGTACTTC. This sequence encodes CASSSAGGGYEQYF. The whole variable domain, filled in from reference TRBV7-9 and TRBJ2-7, reads DTGVSQNPRHKITKRGQNVTFRCDPISEHNRLYWYRQTLGQGPEFLTYFQNEAQLEKSRLLSDRFSAERPKGSFSTLEIQRTEQGDSAMYLCASSSAGGGYEQYFGPGTRLTVT.

The genes are TRBV7-9 and TRBJ2-7; no definite D call. The V and J ends lost 2 bases and 3 bases respectively, with 14 bases between them. The CDR3 spans 15 residues. Germline CDR1 and CDR2: SEHNR and FQNEAQ (reference sequence). Written as DNA, the CDR3 is TGTGCCAGCAGCTTACAAAGAGGCCTAGACTACGAGCAGTACTTC. Its protein is CASSLQRGLDYEQYF.

The chain joins TRBV7-9 to TRBJ2-5; 8 bases map to TRBD2. CDR1 and CDR2 (germline): SEHNR, FQNEAQ (reference sequence). V lost 6 bases and J lost 3; bases outside the gene matches: 3. This CDR3 region has 13 residues. CDR3 protein: CASSRAGEETQYF. The DNA of the CDR3 is TGTGCCAGCAGTCGAGCGGGAGAAGAGACCCAGTACTTC.

V is TRBV27 and J is TRBJ1-5; no clear D gene. The CDR3 length is 15 residues. Germline V gene sequence: CDR1 MNHEY, CDR2 SMNVEV (reference sequence). The V and J ends lost 5 bases and 0 bases respectively, with 11 bases between them. CDR3 region: CASSKDIYSNQPQHF. CDR3 sequence (DNA): TGTGCCAGCAGTAAAGACATTTATAGCAATCAGCCCCAGCATTTT.

The rearrangement joins TRBV11-2 to TRBJ2-2; D is uncertain. The CDR3 sequence is 16 residues long. The V end lost 3 bases, the J end lost 0 bases, and 11 bases lay between the germline ends. Looked up from germline, CDR1 is SGHAT and CDR2 is FQNNGV. The CDR3 DNA is TGTGCCAGCAGCTTGTGGGAAGCCGCGAACACCGGGGAGCTGTTTTTT. Protein product: CASSLWEAANTGELFF.

V and J are TRBV27 and TRBJ2-7; tentatively, D is TRBD1 or TRBD2 (6 bases each). This CDR3 contains 13 residues. Per the germline V gene, CDR1 is MNHEY and CDR2 is SMNVEV (reference sequence). V shed 8 bases and J shed 2 bases, with 13 bases lying between them. DNA of the CDR3: TGTGCCAGCGCTTGGGGGGCCACCTACGAGCAGTACTTC. Amino acids: CASAWGATYEQYF.

J is TRBJ2-1 and V is TRBV5-6; either TRBD1 or TRBD2 may supply D (5 bases each). The length of the CDR3 is 16 residues. Germline V CDR1 and CDR2: SGHDT, YYEEEE. V was cut by 4 bases and J by 2 bases, with 16 bases left in between. The chain's CDR3 is CASSRTPGAPYNEQFF. The CDR3, as DNA: TGTGCCAGCAGCCGAACCCCCGGGGCCCCCTACAATGAGCAGTTCTTC.

The rearrangement joins TRBV7-2 to TRBJ2-7, with a possible D match to TRBD2 (5 bases). With 1 base removed from V and 2 bases from J, the gap between germline ends came to 15 bases. The CDR3 totals 16 residues. The germline CDR1 and CDR2 sequences are SGHTA and FQGNSA. The CDR3 loop reads CASSLVRAGRAYEQYF. In DNA form, the CDR3 reads TGTGCCAGCAGCTTAGTAAGGGCTGGGAGAGCCTACGAGCAGTACTTC.

CDR3: CASSLGTAAYEQYF. As DNA, the CDR3 is TGCGCCAGCAGCTTGGGGACAGCCGCATACGAGCAGTACTTC. The chain combines TRBV5-1 with TRBJ2-7; tentatively, D is TRBD1 (6 bases). In germline, CDR1 is SGHRS, CDR2 YFSETQ. The CDR3 sequence is 14 residues long. Deletions cut 0 bases from V and 4 bases from J, with 11 bases between.

This chain joins TRBV7-8 and TRBJ2-7; a possible D gene is TRBD2 (6 bases). V was clipped by 1 base and J by 5 bases, with 18 bases between them. Looked up from germline, CDR1 is SGHVS and CDR2 is FQNEAQ. The CDR3 consists of 16 residues. This chain's CDR3 is CASSLDSGGSWDEQYF. The DNA for the CDR3 is TGTGCCAGCAGCTTAGATTCAGGAGGGAGTTGGGACGAGCAGTACTTC.

This chain joins TRBV6-1 and TRBJ2-5; the D is unclear. The germline CDR1 and CDR2 sequences are MNHNS and SASEGT. The CDR3 is 14 amino acids. Trimming removed 4 bases at V and 4 bases at J, with 13 bases between. CDR3 coding DNA: TGTGCCAGCAGTGGTGAACAGTGGAGAGAGACCCAGTACTTC. Protein product: CASSGEQWRETQYF.

The V call is TRBV27, the J call TRBJ2-3; D possibly corresponds to TRBD1 (6 bases). The CDR3 has 16 residues. The germline V gene has CDR1 MNHEY and CDR2 SMNVEV (reference sequence). V shed 5 bases and J shed 4 bases, with 19 bases lying between them. The CDR3 loop is CASSRNPGHIADTQYF. The CDR3 DNA sequence: TGTGCCAGCAGTCGCAATCCGGGACACATAGCAGATACGCAGTATTTT.

J is TRBJ2-1 and V is TRBV5-6; 8 bases are a match to TRBD2. The CDR3 has 12 amino acids. Trimming at V came to 0 bases and at J to 14 bases, leaving 4 bases not matched to a gene. CDR1 is SGHDT, CDR2 YYEEEE, per germline. For the CDR3, the DNA is TGTGCCAGCAGCTTGGAGGGACTAGGTGAGTTCTTC. The encoded protein is CASSLEGLGEFF. Filled out from reference TRBV5-6 and TRBJ2-1, the complete variable domain reads DAGVTQSPTHLIKTRGQQVTLRCSPKSGHDTVSWYQQALGQGPQFIFQYYEEEERQRGNFPDRFSGHQFPNYSSELNVNALLLGDSALYLCASSLEGLGEFFGPGTRLTVL.

The chain uses TRBV15 and TRBJ1-2; a possible D gene is TRBD1 (5 bases). CDR1 is LNHNV, CDR2 YYDKDF, per germline (reference sequence). Trimming cost V 2 bases and J 3 bases, with 19 bases left between them. This CDR3 contains 17 residues. CDR3 coding DNA: TGTGCCACCAGCAGAACCAAACGGGGGACCCCATACTATGGCTACACCTTC. It encodes CATSRTKRGTPYYGYTF.

This chain connects TRBV30 to TRBJ2-6; no definite D call. The length of the CDR3 is 13 residues. Trimming stripped 8 bases from V and 2 bases from J, with 10 bases between. Germline V gene sequence: CDR1 GTSNPN, CDR2 SVGIG (reference sequence). The CDR3 sequence: CAHEIPGANVLTF. CDR3 nucleotides: TGTGCCCACGAGATTCCTGGGGCCAACGTCCTGACTTTC. Supplemented by reference TRBV30 and TRBJ2-6, the full variable domain reads SQTIHQWPATLVQPVGSPLSLECTVEGTSNPNLYWYRQAAGRGLQLLFYSVGIGQISSEVPQNLSASRPQDRQFILSSKKLLLSDSGFYLCAHEIPGANVLTFGAGSRLTVL.

The table lists this clone with a few counts. This chain connects TRBV9 to TRBJ1-1; 9 bases line up with TRBD1. V trimming: 0 bases; J trimming: 8 bases; junction bases outside the gene matches: 5. The CDR3 is 14 residues long. Per germline, CDR1 SGDLS and CDR2 YYNGEE. CDR3 coding DNA: TGTGCCAGCAGCGTAGAGTGGGGGACAGGGGAAGCTTTCTTT. Protein product: CASSVEWGTGEAFF.

The J gene is TRBJ1-2, the V gene TRBV27, with a weak D call TRBD1 (6 bases). Looked up from germline, CDR1 is MNHEY and CDR2 is SMNVEV (reference sequence). V shed 4 bases and J shed 4 bases, with 13 bases lying between them. The CDR3 covers 14 residues. CDR3 nucleotide sequence: TGTGCCAGCAGTTCCAATTCAGGGGCCTATGGCTACACCTTC. This gives the protein CASSSNSGAYGYTF.

V usage is TRBV9 and J usage is TRBJ2-7; D is uncertain. V dropped 2 bases and J dropped 1 base, with 7 bases sitting between them. The CDR3 runs to 13 residues. In germline, CDR1 is SGDLS, CDR2 YYNGEE. The CDR3 coding sequence is TGTGCCAGCAGCGTCCACGGATCCTACGAGCAGTACTTC. It is translated as CASSVHGSYEQYF.

In its sample, this clone was seen once. The chain combines TRBV5-8 with TRBJ2-3; 14 bases match TRBD2. V lost 4 bases, J lost 2 bases, and 9 bases stayed unmatched. Germline V gives CDR1 SGHTS, CDR2 YDEGEE. The CDR3 contains 18 residues. The CDR3, as DNA: TGTGCCAGCAGCCTGGGACTAGCGGGAGCCCGAGCCACAGATACGCAGTATTTT. Its protein is CASSLGLAGARATDTQYF.

The genes are TRBV28 and TRBJ1-2; D is uncertain. V lost 8 bases and J lost 8, with 21 bases in between. Germline values: CDR1 MDHEN, CDR2 SYDVKM. The CDR3 extends over 14 amino acids. CDR3 coding DNA: TGTGCCAGCGGACCCAAAGGGCGCGTGGACGGCTACACCTTC. It encodes CASGPKGRVDGYTF.

V gene TRBV7-2 combines with J gene TRBJ2-1; D ambiguous. The V gene lost 5 bases and the J gene lost 7 bases, with 9 bases spanning the gap. Looked up from germline, CDR1 is SGHTA and CDR2 is FQGNSA. The CDR3 has 12 amino acids. CDR3 sequence: CASSPHTNEQFF. The DNA for the CDR3 is TGTGCCAGCAGCCCCCATACTAATGAGCAGTTCTTC. Using reference TRBV7-2 and TRBJ2-1 for the parts outside the CDR3, the full variable domain is GAGVSQSPSNKVTEKGKDVELRCDPISGHTALYWYRQSLGQGLEFLIYFQGNSAPDKSGLPSDRFSAERTGGSVSTLTIQRTQQEDSAVYLCASSPHTNEQFFGPGTRLTVL.

The CDR3 protein is CSVLSPGLAGDVVYEQYF. In nucleotides, the CDR3 is TGCAGCGTTCTCTCTCCGGGACTAGCGGGAGATGTGGTCTACGAGCAGTACTTC. The rearrangement joins TRBV29-1 to TRBJ2-7; 14 bases line up with TRBD2. Germline V CDR1 and CDR2: SQVTM, ANQGSEA. The ends lost 5 bases at V and 3 bases at J; junction bases unmatched: 15. The CDR3 is 18 residues long.

The CDR3 spells CASNTGLANTGELFF. DNA for the CDR3: TGCGCCAGCAACACAGGGTTAGCGAACACCGGGGAGCTGTTTTTT. J is TRBJ2-2 and V is TRBV10-2; D is possibly TRBD1 (6 bases). V lost 7 bases and J 0 bases, leaving 12 bases between the germline ends. Looked up from germline, CDR1 is WSHSY and CDR2 is SAAADI. The CDR3 is made up of 15 amino acids.